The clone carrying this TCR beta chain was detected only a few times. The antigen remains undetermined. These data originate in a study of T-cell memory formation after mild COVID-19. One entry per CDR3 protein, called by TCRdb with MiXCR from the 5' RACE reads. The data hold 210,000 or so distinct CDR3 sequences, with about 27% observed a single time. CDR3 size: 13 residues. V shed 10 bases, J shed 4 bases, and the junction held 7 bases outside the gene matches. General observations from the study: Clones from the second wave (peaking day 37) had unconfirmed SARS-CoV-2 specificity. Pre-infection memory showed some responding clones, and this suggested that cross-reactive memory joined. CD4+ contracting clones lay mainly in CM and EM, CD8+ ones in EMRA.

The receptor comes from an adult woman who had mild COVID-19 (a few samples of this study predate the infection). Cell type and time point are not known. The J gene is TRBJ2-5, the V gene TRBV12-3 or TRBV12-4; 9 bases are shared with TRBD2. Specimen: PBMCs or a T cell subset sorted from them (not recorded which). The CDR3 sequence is CATRGLAGETQYF. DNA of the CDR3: TGTGCCACCAGGGGACTAGCAGGAGAGACCCAGTACTTC.